Below are 2 T cell receptor beta chains sequenced from a single sample in a study of a mutant IDH1 vaccine in newly diagnosed glioma. The method was immunoSEQ multiplex PCR; TCRdb's version includes in-frame clones alone and lacks a portion of them. This repertoire shows over 80,000 clones, around 90% found once; its top ten account for roughly 0.58%. The sample's time point: baseline, week 1 (first vaccination visit). Specified treatment: pre-vaccination baseline after standard-of-care therapy. This specimen was PBMCs, taken from a glioma patient treated with radiotherapy, temozolomide or both. Every receptor here comes from a woman in her forties or fifties with glioma.

The genes are TRBV29-1 and TRBJ2-3, with D perhaps TRBD1 or TRBD2 (6 bases each). Germline V gene sequence: CDR1 SQVTM, CDR2 ANQGSEA. V lost 1 base and J 0 bases, leaving 20 bases between the germline ends. The CDR3 extends over 18 amino acids. The CDR3 loop reads CSVEGGGQPGLSTDTQYF. The CDR3, as DNA: TGCAGCGTTGAAGGAGGGGGGCAGCCTGGACTCAGCACAGATACGCAGTATTTT.

V and J are TRBV29-1 and TRBJ1-3, with 7 bases lining up with TRBD1. From germline, CDR1 is SQVTM and CDR2 ANQGSEA. The ends lost 6 bases at V and 0 bases at J; junction bases unmatched: 8. This CDR3 has 15 amino acids. The CDR3 nucleotides are TGCAGCGTAAAGAGAGGGACAGCCTCTGGAAACACCATATATTTT. It is translated as CSVKRGTASGNTIYF.